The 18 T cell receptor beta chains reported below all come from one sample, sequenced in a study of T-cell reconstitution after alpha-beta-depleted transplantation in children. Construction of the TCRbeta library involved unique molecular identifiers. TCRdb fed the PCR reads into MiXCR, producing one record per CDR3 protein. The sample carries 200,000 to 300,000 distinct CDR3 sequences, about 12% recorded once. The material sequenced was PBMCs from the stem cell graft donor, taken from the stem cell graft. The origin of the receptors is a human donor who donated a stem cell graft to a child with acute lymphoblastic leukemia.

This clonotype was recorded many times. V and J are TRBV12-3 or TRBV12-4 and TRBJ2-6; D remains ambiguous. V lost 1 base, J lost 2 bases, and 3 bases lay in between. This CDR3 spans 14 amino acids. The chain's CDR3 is CASSLGAGANVLTF. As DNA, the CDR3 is TGTGCCAGCAGTTTAGGGGCTGGGGCCAACGTCCTGACTTTC.

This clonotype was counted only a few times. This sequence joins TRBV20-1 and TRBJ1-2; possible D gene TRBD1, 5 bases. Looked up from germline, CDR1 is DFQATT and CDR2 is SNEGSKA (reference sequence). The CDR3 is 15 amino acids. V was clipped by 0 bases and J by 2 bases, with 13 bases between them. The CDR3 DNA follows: TGCAGTGCTAGAGATCCGGACATCCCGAACTATGGCTACACCTTC. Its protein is CSARDPDIPNYGYTF.

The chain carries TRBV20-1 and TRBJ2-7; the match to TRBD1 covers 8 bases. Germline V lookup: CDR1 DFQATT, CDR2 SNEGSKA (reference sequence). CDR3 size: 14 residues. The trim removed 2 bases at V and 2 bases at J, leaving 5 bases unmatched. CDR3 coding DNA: TGCAGTGCTAGATCCTGGACAGGGACCTACGAGCAGTACTTC. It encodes CSARSWTGTYEQYF.

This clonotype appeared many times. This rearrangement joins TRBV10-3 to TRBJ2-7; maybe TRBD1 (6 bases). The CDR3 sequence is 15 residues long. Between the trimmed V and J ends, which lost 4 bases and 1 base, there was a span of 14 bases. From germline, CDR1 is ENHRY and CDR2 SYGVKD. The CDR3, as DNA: TGTGCCATCAGTGTCCGCTCAGGGGATTCCTACGAGCAGTACTTC. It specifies CAISVRSGDSYEQYF.

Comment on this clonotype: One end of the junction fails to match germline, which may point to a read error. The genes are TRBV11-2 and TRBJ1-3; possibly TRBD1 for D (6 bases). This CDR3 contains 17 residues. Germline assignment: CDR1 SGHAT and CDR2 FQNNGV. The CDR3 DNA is TGTGCCAGCAGCATAGAACACACAGGGAGGGCGGGAAACACCATATATTTT. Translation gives CASSIEHTGRAGNTIYF.

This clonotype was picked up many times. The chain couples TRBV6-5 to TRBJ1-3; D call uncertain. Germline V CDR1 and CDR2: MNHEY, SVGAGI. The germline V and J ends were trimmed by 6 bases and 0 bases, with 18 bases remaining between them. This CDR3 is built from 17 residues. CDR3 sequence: CASSPILTSFSGNTIYF. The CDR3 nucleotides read TGTGCCAGCAGCCCGATCCTGACAAGCTTCTCTGGAAACACCATATATTTT.

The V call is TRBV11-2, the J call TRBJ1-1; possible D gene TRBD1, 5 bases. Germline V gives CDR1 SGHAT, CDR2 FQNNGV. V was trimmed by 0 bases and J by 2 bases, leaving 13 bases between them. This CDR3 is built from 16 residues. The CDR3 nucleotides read TGTGCCAGCAGCTTAGAGGCTGGGGGGTTCAACACTGAAGCTTTCTTT. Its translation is CASSLEAGGFNTEAFF.

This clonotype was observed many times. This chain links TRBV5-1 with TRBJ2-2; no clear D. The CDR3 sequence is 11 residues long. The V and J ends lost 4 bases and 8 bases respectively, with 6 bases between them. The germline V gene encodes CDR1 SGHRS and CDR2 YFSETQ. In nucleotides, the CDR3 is TGCGCCAGCAGCCAGATGGGGGAGCTGTTTTTT. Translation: CASSQMGELFF.

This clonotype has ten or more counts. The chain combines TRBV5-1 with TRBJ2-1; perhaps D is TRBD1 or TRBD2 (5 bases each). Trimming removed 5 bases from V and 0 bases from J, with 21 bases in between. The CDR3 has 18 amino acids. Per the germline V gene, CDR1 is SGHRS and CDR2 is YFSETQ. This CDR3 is CASRDTGPLGGSYNEQFF. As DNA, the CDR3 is TGCGCCAGCAGAGATACGGGACCCCTAGGAGGCTCCTACAATGAGCAGTTCTTC.

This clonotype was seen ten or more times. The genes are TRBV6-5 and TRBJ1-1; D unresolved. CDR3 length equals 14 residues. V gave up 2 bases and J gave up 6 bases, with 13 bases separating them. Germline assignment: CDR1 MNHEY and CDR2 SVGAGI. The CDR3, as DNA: TGTGCCAGCAGTTACGAACCCAGAAGGCCTGAAGCTTTCTTT. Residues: CASSYEPRRPEAFF.

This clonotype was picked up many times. The CDR3 sequence is CATSRDISGGQETQYF. The CDR3 DNA reads TGTGCCACCAGCAGAGATATTAGCGGGGGACAAGAGACCCAGTACTTC. This chain links TRBV15 with TRBJ2-5, with 9 bases identical to TRBD2. The junction had 4 bases not matched to a gene; V was cut back by 0 bases and J by 2 bases. CDR3 size: 16 residues. In germline, CDR1 is LNHNV, CDR2 YYDKDF (reference sequence).

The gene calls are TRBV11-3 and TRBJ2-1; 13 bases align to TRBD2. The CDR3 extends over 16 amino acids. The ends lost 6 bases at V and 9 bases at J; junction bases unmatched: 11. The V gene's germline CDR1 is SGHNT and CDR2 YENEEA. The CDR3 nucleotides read TGTGCCAGCAGTCCAGGGACTAGCGGGGAGACGAGTGAGCAGTTCTTC. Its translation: CASSPGTSGETSEQFF.

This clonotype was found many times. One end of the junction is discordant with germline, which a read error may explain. The chain's CDR3 is CATSTSMGYTF. CDR3 coding DNA: TGTGCCACCAGTACCTCGATGGGCTACACCTTC. The genes are TRBV28 and TRBJ1-2; no firm D call. The CDR3 runs 11 residues. Germline CDR1 is MDHEN and CDR2 is SYDVKM.

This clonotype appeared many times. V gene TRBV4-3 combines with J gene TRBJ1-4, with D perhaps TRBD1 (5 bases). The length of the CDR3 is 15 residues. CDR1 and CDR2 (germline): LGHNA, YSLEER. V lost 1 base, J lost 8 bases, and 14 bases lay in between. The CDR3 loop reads CASSQGGGRNEKLFF. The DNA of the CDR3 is TGCGCCAGCAGCCAAGGGGGCGGCCGCAACGAAAAACTGTTTTTT.

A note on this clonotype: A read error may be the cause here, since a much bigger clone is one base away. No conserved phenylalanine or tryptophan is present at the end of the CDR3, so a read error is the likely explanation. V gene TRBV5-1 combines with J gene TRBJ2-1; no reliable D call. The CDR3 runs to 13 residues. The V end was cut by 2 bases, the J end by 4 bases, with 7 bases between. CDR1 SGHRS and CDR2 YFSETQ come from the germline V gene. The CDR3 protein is CASSLSEYNEQFL. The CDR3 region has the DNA TGCGCCAGCAGCTTAAGCGAGTACAATGAGCAGTTCTTG.

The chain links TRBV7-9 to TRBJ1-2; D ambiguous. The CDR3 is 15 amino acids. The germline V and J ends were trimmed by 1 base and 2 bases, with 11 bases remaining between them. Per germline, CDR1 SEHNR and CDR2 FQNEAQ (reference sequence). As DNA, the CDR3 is TGTGCCAGCAGCTTAGTAAGGGAGAGGAACTATGGCTACACCTTC. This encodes CASSLVRERNYGYTF.

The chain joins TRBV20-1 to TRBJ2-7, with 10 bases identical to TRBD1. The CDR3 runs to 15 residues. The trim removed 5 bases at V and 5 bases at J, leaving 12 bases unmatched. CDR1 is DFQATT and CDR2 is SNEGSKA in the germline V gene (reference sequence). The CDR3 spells CSAGGTGTGVDEQYF. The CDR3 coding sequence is TGCAGTGCTGGGGGGACGGGGACAGGGGTAGACGAGCAGTACTTC.

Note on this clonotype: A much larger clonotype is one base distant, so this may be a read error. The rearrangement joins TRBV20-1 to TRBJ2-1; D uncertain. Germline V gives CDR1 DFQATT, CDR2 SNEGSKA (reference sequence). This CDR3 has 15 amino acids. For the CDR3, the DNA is TGCAGTGCTAGAACGACCAGCCCCTCCTACAATGACCAGTTCTTC. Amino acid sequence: CSARTTSPSYNDQFF.